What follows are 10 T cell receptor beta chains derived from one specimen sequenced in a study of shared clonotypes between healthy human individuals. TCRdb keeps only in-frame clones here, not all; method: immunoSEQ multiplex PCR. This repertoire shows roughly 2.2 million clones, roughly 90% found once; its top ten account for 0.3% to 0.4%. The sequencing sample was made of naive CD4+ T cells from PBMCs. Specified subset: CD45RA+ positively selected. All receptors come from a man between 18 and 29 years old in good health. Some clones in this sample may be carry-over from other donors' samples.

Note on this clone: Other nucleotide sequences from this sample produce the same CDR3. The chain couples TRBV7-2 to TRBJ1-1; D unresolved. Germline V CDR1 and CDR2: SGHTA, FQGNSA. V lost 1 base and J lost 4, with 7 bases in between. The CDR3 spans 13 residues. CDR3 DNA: TGTGCCAGCAGCTTAGTTGGATTCACTGAAGCTTTCTTT. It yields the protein CASSLVGFTEAFF.

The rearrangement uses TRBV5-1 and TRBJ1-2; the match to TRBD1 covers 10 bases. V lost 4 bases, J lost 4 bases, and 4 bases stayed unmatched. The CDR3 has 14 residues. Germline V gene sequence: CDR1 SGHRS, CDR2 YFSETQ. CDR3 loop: CASSRTGGAYGYTF. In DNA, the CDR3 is TGCGCCAGCAGCCGGACAGGGGGAGCCTATGGCTACACCTTC.

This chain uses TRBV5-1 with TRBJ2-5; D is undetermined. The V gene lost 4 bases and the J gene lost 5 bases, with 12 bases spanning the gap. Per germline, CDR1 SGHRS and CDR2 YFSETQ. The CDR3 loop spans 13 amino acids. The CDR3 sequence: CASSPRRRETQYF. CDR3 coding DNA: TGCGCCAGCAGCCCTCGCAGGCGGGAGACCCAGTACTTC. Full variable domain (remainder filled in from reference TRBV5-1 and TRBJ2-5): KAGVTQTPRYLIKTRGQQVTLSCSPISGHRSVSWYQQTPGQGLQFLFEYFSETQRNKGNFPGRFSGRQFSNSRSEMNVSTLELGDSALYLCASSPRRRETQYFGPGTRLLVL.

The CDR3 sequence: CASSLASGAAPYEQYF. CDR3 DNA sequence: TGCGCCAGCAGCCTAGCTAGCGGTGCGGCCCCCTACGAGCAGTACTTC. V gene TRBV5-1 combines with J gene TRBJ2-7, with 7 bases matching TRBD2. Germline assignment: CDR1 SGHRS and CDR2 YFSETQ. The CDR3 runs to 16 residues. V lost 4 bases and J lost 2; bases outside the gene matches: 12.

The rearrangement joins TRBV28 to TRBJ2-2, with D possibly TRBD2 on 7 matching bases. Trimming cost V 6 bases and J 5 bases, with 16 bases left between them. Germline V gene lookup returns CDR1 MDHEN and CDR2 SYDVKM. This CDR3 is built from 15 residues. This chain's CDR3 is CASRGAGAGTGELFF. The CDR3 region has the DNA TGTGCCAGCAGGGGGGCGGGAGCCGGAACCGGGGAGCTGTTTTTT. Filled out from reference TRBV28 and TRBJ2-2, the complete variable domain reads DVKVTQSSRYLVKRTGEKVFLECVQDMDHENMFWYRQDPGLGLRLIYFSYDVKMKEKGDIPEGYSVSREKKERFSLILESASTNQTSMYLCASRGAGAGTGELFFGEGSRLTVL.

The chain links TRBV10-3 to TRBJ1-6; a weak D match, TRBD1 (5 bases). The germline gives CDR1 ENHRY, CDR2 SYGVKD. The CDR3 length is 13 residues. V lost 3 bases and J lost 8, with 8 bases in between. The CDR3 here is CAISDPGYSPLHF. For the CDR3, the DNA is TGTGCCATCAGTGATCCAGGGTATTCACCCCTCCACTTT.

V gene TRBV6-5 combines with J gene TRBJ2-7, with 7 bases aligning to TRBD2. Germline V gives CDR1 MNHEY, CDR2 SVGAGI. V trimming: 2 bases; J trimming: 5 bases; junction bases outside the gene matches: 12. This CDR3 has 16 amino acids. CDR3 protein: CASSYGRAVTVNEQYF. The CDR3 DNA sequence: TGTGCCAGCAGTTACGGGAGGGCAGTCACCGTCAACGAGCAGTACTTC.

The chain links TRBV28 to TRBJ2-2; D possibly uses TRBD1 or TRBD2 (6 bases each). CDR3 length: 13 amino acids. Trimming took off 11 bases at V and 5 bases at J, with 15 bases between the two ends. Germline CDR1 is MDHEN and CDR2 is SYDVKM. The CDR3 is CAGQGTPTGELFF. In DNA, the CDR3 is TGTGCCGGCCAGGGGACTCCTACCGGGGAGCTGTTTTTT.

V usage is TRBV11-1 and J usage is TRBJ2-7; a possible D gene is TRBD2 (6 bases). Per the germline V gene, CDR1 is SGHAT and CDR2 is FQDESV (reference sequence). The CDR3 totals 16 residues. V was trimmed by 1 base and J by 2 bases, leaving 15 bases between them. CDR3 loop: CASSLEGQGGTYEQYF. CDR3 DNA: TGTGCCAGCAGCTTAGAGGGGCAGGGAGGCACCTACGAGCAGTACTTC.

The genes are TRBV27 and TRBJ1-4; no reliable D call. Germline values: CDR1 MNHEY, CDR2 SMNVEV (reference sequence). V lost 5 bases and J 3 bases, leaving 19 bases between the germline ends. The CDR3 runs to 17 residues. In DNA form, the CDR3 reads TGTGCCAGCAGTCCGGACCGACGCCGTGAGGCTAATGAAAAACTGTTTTTT. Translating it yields CASSPDRRREANEKLFF.